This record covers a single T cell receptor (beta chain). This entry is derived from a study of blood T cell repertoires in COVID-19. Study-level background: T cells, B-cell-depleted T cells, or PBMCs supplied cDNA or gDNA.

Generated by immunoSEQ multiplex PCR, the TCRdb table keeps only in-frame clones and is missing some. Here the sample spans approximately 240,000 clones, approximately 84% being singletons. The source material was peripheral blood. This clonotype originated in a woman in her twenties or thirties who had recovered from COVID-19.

CDR3 nucleotides: TGTGCCAGCAGCTTGGTAACAGGGGGATACACTGAAGCTTTCTTT. Its protein is CASSLVTGGYTEAFF. This chain uses TRBV5-5 with TRBJ1-1; 8 nucleotides match TRBD1. Germline CDR1 SGHKS, CDR2 YYEKEE (reference sequence). There are 15 residues in the CDR3. The V gene end was trimmed by 0 bases and the J gene end by 3 bases; junction bases not matched to a gene: 4.